This T cell receptor (beta chain) was observed in a study of human T cells and chemical hapten exposure. TCRdb re-analysed the RACE reads in MiXCR, keeping a single row per CDR3 protein. The table has tens of thousands of distinct CDR3 sequences, roughly 6.7% seen once; the top ten hold 1.5% to 2%. Described time point: pre-sensitization, week 0. This sample's treatment: therapeutic diphenylcyclopropenone sensitization with weekly scalp DPC. This clonotype was counted at least ten times. Germline lookup yields CDR1 ENHRY and CDR2 SYGVKD. CDR3 length: 14 amino acids. The J segment lost 8 bases and the V segment lost 6 bases, leaving 13 bases of the junction unmatched.

The TCR was taken from a woman in her thirties with alopecia areata. Some clones in this sample may be carry-over from other donors' samples. The starting material was whole blood, obtained in connection with sensitization to the hapten diphenylcyclopropenone (DPC). The chain carries TRBV10-3 and TRBJ2-7; 7 nucleotides line up with TRBD1. The CDR3 coding sequence is TGTGCCATCAGCCCGGCAGGGGACAGTTCTAAGCAGTACTTC. Translating it yields CAISPAGDSSKQYF.